This entry concerns a single T cell receptor (beta chain). It was with 60 Vbeta and 13 Jbeta primers that the PCR ran. TCRdb's copy holds only in-frame clones and misses some; the assay was immunoSEQ multiplex PCR. This table has 130,000 to 150,000 clones, about 80% appearing once. The CDR3 is made up of 14 amino acids. V was cut by 5 bases and J by 0 bases, with 11 bases left in between. Germline-derived CDR1 and CDR2 are LNHNV and YYDKDF (reference sequence). The data are from a study of cytomegalovirus exposure and HLA in healthy donors. This rearrangement joins TRBV15 to TRBJ2-7; the D is unclear. This sequence originates from an older woman in good health and CMV-seropositive. Sequenced material: PBMCs. CDR3 DNA: TGTGCCACCAGCCGAGCCAGACTCTCCTACGAGCAGTACTTC. This codes for CATSRARLSYEQYF.